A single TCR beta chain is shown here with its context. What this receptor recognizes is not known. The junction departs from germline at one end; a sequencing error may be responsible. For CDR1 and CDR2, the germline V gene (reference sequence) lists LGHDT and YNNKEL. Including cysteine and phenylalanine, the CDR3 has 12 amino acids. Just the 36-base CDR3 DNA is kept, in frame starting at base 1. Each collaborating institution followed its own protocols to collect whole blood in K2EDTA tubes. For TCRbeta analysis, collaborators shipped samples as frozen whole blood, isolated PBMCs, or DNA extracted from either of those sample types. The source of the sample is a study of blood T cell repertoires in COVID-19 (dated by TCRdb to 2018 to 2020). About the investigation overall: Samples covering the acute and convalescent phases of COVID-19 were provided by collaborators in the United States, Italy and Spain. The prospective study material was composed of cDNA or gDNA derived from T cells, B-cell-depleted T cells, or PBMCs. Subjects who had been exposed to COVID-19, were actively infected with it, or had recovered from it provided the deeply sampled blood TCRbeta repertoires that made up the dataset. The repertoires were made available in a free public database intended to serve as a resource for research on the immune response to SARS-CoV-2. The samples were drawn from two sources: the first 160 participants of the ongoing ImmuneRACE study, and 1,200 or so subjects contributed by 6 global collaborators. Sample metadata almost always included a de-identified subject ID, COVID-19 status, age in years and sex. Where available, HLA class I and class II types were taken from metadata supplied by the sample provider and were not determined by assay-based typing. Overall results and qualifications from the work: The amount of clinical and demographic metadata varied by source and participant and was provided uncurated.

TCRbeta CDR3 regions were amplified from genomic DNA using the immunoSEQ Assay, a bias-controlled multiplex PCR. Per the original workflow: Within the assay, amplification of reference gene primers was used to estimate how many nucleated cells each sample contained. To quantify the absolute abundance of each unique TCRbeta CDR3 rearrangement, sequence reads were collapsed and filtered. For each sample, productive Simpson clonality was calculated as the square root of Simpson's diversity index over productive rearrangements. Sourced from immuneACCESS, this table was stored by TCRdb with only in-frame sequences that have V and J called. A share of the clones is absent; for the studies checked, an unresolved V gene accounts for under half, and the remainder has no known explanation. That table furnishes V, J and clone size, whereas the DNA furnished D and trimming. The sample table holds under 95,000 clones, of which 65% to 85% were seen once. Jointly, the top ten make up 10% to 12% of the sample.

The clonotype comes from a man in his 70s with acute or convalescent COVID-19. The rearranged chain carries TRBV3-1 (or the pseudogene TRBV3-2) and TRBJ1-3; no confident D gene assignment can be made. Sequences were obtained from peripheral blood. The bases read TGTGCCAGCAGCCAAGAGGGAGTGCTCCTGGATTTT. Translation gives CASSQEGVLLDF.